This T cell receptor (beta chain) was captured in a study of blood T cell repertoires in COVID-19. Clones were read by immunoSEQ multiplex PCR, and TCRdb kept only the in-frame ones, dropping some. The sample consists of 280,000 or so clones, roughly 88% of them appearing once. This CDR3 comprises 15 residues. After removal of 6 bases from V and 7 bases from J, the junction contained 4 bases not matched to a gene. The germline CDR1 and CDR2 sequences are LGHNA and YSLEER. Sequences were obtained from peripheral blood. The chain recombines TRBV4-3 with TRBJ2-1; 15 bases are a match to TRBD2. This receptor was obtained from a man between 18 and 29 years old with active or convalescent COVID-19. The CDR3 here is CASSPGTSGGNEQFF. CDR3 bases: TGCGCCAGCAGTCCCGGGACTAGCGGGGGGAATGAGCAGTTCTTC.